What follows is one T cell receptor (delta chain) and its context. Since a much larger clone is just one base distant, this may be a read error. The CDR3 loop spans 16 amino acids. Germline values: CDR1 GEAIGNYY, CDR2 EKD. The record originates from a study of gamma-delta T cells after stem cell transplantation. TCRdb reprocessed the RT-PCR reads using CATT. The sample yields 620 or so delta-chain clones, roughly 62% seen once. This sequence joins TRDV2 and TRDJ1; D call uncertain. Sequenced material: gamma-delta T cells. This clonotype was obtained from a human donor. It is not recorded whose cells these are; they may come from a transplant donor. CDR3 amino acids: CACGTLAASDTDKLIF. CDR3 nucleotides: TGTGCCTGTGGCACCCTAGCTGCGTCGGACACCGATAAACTCATCTTT.